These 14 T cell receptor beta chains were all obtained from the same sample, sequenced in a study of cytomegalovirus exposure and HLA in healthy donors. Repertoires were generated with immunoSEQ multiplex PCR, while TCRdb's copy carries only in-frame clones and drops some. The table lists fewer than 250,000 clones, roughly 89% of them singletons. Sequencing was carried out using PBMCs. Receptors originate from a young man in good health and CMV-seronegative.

Here the CDR3 reads CASSLAGDQPQHF. DNA for the CDR3: TGTGCCAGCAGCTTAGCCGGGGATCAGCCCCAGCATTTT. This chain connects TRBV7-6 to TRBJ1-5; D ambiguous. Trimming left V 0 bases short and J 5 bases short, with 5 bases between. The CDR3 sequence is 13 residues long. CDR1 and CDR2 from the germline V gene are SGHVS and FNYEAQ.

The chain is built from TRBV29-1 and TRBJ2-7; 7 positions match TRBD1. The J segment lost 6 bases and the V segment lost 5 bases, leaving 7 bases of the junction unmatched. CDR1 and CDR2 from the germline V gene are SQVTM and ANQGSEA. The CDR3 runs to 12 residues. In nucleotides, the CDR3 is TGCAGCGTTAACAGGGGACCTAGCGAGCAGTACTTC. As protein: CSVNRGPSEQYF.

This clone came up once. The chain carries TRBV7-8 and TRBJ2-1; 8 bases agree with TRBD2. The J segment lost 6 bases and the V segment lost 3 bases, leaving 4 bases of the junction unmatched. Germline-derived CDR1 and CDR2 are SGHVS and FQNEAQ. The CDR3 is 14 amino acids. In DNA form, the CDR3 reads TGTGCCAGCAGCTTCCGGGAGGGGACCAATGAGCAGTTCTTC. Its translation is CASSFREGTNEQFF.

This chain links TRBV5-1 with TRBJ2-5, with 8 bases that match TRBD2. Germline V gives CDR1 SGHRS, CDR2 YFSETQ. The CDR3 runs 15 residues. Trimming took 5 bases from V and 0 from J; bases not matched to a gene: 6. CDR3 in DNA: TGCGCCAGCAGGAGCGCGGGGGGCAACCAAGAGACCCAGTACTTC. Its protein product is CASRSAGGNQETQYF.

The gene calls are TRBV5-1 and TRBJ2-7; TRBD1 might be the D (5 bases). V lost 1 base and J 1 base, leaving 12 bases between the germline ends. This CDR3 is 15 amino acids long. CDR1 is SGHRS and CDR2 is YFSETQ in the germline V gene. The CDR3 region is CASSLRLQESYEQYF. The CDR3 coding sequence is TGCGCCAGCAGCTTGCGATTACAGGAGTCCTACGAGCAGTACTTC.

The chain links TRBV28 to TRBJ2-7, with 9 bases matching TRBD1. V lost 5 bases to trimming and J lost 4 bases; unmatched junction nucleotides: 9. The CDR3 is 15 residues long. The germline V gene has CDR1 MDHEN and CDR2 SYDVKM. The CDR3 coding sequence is TGTGCCAGCAGTCTAGGACAGGGGAGACCTTACGAGCAGTACTTC. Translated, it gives CASSLGQGRPYEQYF.

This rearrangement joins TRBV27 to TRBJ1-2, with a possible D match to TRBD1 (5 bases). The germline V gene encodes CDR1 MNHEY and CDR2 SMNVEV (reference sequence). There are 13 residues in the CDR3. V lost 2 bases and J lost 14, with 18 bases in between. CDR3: CASSLQNRGDETF. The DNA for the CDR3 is TGTGCCAGCAGTTTACAAAATCGGGGGGATGAGACCTTC.

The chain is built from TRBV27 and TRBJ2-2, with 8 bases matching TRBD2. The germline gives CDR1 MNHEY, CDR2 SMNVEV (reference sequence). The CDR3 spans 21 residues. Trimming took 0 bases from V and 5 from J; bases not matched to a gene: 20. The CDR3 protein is CASSLSLPRLRASGLTGELFF. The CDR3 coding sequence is TGTGCCAGCAGTTTATCCCTCCCACGGCTTAGGGCTAGCGGGTTAACCGGGGAGCTGTTTTTT.

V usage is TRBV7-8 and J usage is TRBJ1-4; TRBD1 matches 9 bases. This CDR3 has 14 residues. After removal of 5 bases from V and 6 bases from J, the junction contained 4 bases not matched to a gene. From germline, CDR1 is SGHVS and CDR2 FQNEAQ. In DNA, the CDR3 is TGTGCCAGCAGCAGACGGACAGGGGATGAAAAACTGTTTTTT. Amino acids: CASSRRTGDEKLFF.

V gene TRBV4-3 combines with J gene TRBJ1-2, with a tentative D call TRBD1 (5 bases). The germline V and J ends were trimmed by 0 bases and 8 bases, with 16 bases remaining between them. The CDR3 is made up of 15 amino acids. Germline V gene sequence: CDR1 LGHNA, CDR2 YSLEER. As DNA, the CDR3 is TGCGCCAGCAGCCAAGATCTATCCAGGGTGGAGGGCTACACCTTC. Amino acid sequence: CASSQDLSRVEGYTF.

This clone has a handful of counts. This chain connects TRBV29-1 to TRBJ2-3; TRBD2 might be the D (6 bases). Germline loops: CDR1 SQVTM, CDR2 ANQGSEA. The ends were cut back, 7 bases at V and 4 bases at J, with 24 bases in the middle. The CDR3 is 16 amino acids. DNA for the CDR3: TGCAGCGGGGCAGGACTATCTCAAGGGGCAGCAGATACGCAGTATTTT. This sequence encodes CSGAGLSQGAADTQYF.

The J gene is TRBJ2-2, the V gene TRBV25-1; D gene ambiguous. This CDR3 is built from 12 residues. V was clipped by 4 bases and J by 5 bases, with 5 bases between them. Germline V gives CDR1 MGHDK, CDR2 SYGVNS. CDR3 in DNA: TGTGCCAGCAGTGCGGGTACCGGGGAGCTGTTTTTT. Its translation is CASSAGTGELFF.

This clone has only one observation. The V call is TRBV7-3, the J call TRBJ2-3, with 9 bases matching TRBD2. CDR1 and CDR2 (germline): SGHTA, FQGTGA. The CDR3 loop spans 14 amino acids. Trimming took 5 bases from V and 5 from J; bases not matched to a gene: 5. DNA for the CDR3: TGTGCCAGCAGCCGTAGCGGGAGTGGAGATACGCAGTATTTT. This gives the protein CASSRSGSGDTQYF.

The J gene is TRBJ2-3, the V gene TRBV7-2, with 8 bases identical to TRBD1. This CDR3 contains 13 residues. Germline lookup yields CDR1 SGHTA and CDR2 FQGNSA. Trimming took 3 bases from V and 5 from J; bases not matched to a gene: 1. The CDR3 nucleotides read TGTGCCAGCAGCTTCGACAGGGGAGATACGCAGTATTTT. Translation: CASSFDRGDTQYF.